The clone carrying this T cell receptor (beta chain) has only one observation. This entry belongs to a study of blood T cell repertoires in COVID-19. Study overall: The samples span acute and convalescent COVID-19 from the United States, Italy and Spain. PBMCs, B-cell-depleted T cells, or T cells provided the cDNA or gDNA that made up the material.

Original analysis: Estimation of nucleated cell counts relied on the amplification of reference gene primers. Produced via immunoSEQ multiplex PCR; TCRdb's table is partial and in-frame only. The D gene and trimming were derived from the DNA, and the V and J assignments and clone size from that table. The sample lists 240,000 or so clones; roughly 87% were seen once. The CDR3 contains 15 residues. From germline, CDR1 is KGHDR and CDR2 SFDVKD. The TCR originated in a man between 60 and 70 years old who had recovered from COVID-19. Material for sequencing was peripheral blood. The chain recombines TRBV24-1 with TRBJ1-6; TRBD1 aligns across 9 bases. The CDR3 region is CPRIRGTGFGSPLHF. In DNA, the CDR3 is TGTCCTCGAATCCGTGGGACAGGGTTTGGATCACCCCTCCACTTT.